This T cell receptor (beta chain) was identified during a study of T cells in Graves' hyperthyroidism and ophthalmopathy. Researchers took RNA transcripts and amplified the TCR beta CDR3 regions from them. The HTBI primer set served for first-round RT-PCR of the TCR CDR3. A single record per CDR3 protein comes from TCRdb applying MiXCR to the multiplex PCR reads. The data show around 200,000 distinct CDR3 sequences, over 15% seen once. The CDR3 contains 12 residues. V was shortened by 6 bases and J by 6 bases, with 6 bases between the two germline ends. CDR1 and CDR2 from the germline V gene are SGHTA and FQGNSA. Graves' hyperthyroidism showing no ophthalmopathy progression within 18 months was considered stable. Each patient was aged 18 to 65 and had newly diagnosed hyperthyroidism of under 2 months' duration. Orbital computed tomography, thyroid ultrasound, serum thyroxine and TRAb, and clinical symptoms together informed the diagnoses.

This clonotype was detected ten times or more. Sequencing input: blood. This TCR came from a woman aged 45-65 years with Graves' hyperthyroidism. The chain employs TRBV7-2 and TRBJ1-6; no reliable D call. The DNA of the CDR3 is TGTGCCAGCAGGCTGACTAATTCACCCCTCCACTTT. Translating gives CASRLTNSPLHF.